These T cell receptor beta chains were read from a single sample in a study of blood T cell repertoires in COVID-19. Method: immunoSEQ multiplex PCR; TCRdb's copy keeps in-frame clones and lacks some. This sample has approximately 90,000 clones, with about 85% found just once. Specimen: peripheral blood. Every receptor here comes from a human donor in a cohort sampled during active COVID-19. Each CDR3 is given with its conserved first and last residue. A D gene is named only where the DNA matches it firmly. The size of a clone is reported for some rows only, either as once, few or many, or as a class for expanded clones.

clone size	V gene	D gene	J gene	CDR3 DNA	CDR3 protein
.	TRBV28	.	TRBJ1-1	TGTGCCAGCAGTTTAACTAACACTGAAGCTTTCTTT	CASSLTNTEAFF
.	TRBV4-1	.	TRBJ2-7	TGCGCCAGCAGCCATTTAACGGGACTGGGCGCGGACGAGCAGTACTTC	CASSHLTGLGADEQYF
.	TRBV23-1	TRBD1	TRBJ2-1	TGCGCCAGCGGACAGGACTCATACAATGAGCAGTTCTTC	CASGQDSYNEQFF
.	TRBV6-5	.	TRBJ1-1	TGTGCCAGCAGTTACGGGAAGGGGGAGACGAACACTGAAGCTTTCTTT	CASSYGKGETNTEAFF
.	TRBV6-1	.	TRBJ1-1	TGTGCCAGCAGTGATTATTTCGGCGGGAACACTGAAGCTTTCTTT	CASSDYFGGNTEAFF
.	TRBV28	.	TRBJ1-1	TGTGCCACCAGTGTCCAGAACACTGAAGCTTTCTTT	CATSVQNTEAFF
.	TRBV12-3/TRBV12-4	TRBD1	TRBJ1-2	TGTGCCAGCAGTGGAGACAGGGGTGGCTACACCTTC	CASSGDRGGYTF
.	TRBV7-2	TRBD1	TRBJ1-4	TGTGCCAGCAGCCCTAACACGCTTGGGGCAGGGGGCAAACTGTTTTTT	CASSPNTLGAGGKLFF
.	TRBV10-3	TRBD2	TRBJ2-3	TGTGCCATCGGGGGGACTAGAGGTGATAGCACAGATACGCAGTATTTT	CAIGGTRGDSTDTQYF
.	TRBV18	TRBD2	TRBJ2-1	TGTGCCAGCTCTGCCAGCGGGAGGAATGAGCAGTTCTTC	CASSASGRNEQFF
.	TRBV7-8	.	TRBJ1-2	TGTGCCAGCAGCTTAGTTTCAGGATTGTTTGGCTACACCTTC	CASSLVSGLFGYTF
many	TRBV7-9	.	TRBJ2-5	TGTGCCAGCAGCTTAGTCAGGAGGCAAGAGACCCAGTACTTC	CASSLVRRQETQYF
.	TRBV28	.	TRBJ2-2	TGTGCCAGCAGTAATAGCGTCCCGCGGGCAGTGGGGTGGGGCACCGGGGAGCTGTTTTTT	CASSNSVPRAVGWGTGELFF
once	TRBV21-1	.	TRBJ2-2	TGTGCCAGCAGCAGACATCCCCGCAGTAACACCGGGGAGCTGTTTTTT	CASSRHPRSNTGELFF
.	TRBV7-6	TRBD2	TRBJ2-7	TGTGCCAGCAGCTTAGAGGCTAGCGGGGAGTACGAGCAGTACTTC	CASSLEASGEYEQYF
once	TRBV11-2	.	TRBJ1-4	TGTGCCTCGCGACGGGCAACTAATGAAAAACTGTTTTTT	CASRRATNEKLFF
.	TRBV5-1	.	TRBJ2-7	TGCGCCAGCAGCTTGGCCGGGGGTGAGTACGAGCAGTACTTC	CASSLAGGEYEQYF
.	TRBV30	TRBD2	TRBJ2-1	TGTGCCTGGAGTGGAGGGGGACTAGTAGAAGTTAGGCGCTCCTACAATGAGCAGTTCTTC	CAWSGGGLVEVRRSYNEQFF
.	TRBV5-1	.	TRBJ2-5	TGCGCCAGCAGCTTTGGACACGGCAACACACAAGAGACCCAGTACTTC	CASSFGHGNTQETQYF
.	TRBV5-1	TRBD2	TRBJ2-1	TGCGCCAGCAGCTACTCCGGGACTAGCGGGTACAATGAGCAGTTCTTC	CASSYSGTSGYNEQFF
few	TRBV11-2	TRBD1	TRBJ1-4	TGTGCCAGCAGCTTCGGACAGGGTGGGGAAAAACTGTTTTTT	CASSFGQGGEKLFF
.	TRBV6-5	TRBD1	TRBJ1-2	TGTGCCAGCAGCAGGGACAGGGGGCGCGGTGGCTACACCTTC	CASSRDRGRGGYTF
.	TRBV10-3	.	TRBJ1-6	TGTGCCATCAGGCGGGAGGTGGTGGGGAATTCACCCCTCCACTTT	CAIRREVVGNSPLHF
.	TRBV4-3	TRBD2	TRBJ2-3	TGCGCCAGCAGCTCGGGCGGGACTAGCGGGAAGGAGACAGATACGCAGTATTTT	CASSSGGTSGKETDTQYF
.	TRBV4-2	.	TRBJ1-2	TGTGCCAGCAGCCAAGAGGGGCGCCCGCGTGGCTACACCTTC	CASSQEGRPRGYTF
.	TRBV28	.	TRBJ1-3	TGTGCCAGCCCGGACAGCACTGGAAACACCATATATTTT	CASPDSTGNTIYF
.	TRBV9	TRBD2	TRBJ2-1	TGTGCCAGCAGCGTAGGGCTAGCGGCCTTTTATGAGCAGTTCTTC	CASSVGLAAFYEQFF
.	TRBV2	.	TRBJ2-7	TGTGCCAGCGCTCGGGACTCCTACGAGCAGTACTTC	CASARDSYEQYF
once	TRBV25-1	.	TRBJ2-4	TGTGCCAGCAGTGAATTAGGGGGTGGATTAGCCAAAAACATTCAGTACTTC	CASSELGGGLAKNIQYF
.	TRBV3-1/TRBV3-2	TRBD1	TRBJ1-1	TGTGCCAGCAGCCTTGAACCCTTACAGGGGTCCCCTGAAGCTTTCTTT	CASSLEPLQGSPEAFF
.	TRBV15	.	TRBJ1-2	TGTGCCACCTCCCGCAAATCGACAGCTACTAACTATGGCTACACCTTC	CATSRKSTATNYGYTF
.	TRBV5-1	TRBD2	TRBJ2-7	TGCGCCAGCAGCTGGACTAGCGGGAGTCTTAGCTCCTACGAGCAGTACTTC	CASSWTSGSLSSYEQYF
.	TRBV2	TRBD1	TRBJ2-7	TGTGCCAGCAGCCTGGGACAGCTATCCTACGAGCAGTACTTC	CASSLGQLSYEQYF